This entry features one T cell receptor (beta chain) sequence. Isolated RNA was reverse transcribed into cDNA used as the sequencing template. Generated by immunoSEQ multiplex PCR, the TCRdb table keeps only in-frame clones and is missing some. This sample has roughly 150,000 clones, with approximately 53% found just once. Trimming left V 2 bases short and J 0 bases short, with 8 bases between. CDR1 is GTSNPN, CDR2 SVGIG, per germline (reference sequence). CDR3 size: 13 residues. The sample is drawn from a study of CD8+ T cells in alopecia areata. The source is a human donor with alopecia areata. This sample comprised CD8+ T cells sorted from blood, obtained at week 0. This rearrangement joins TRBV30 to TRBJ2-7, with D maybe TRBD1 (6 bases). The CDR3 protein is CAWSPDSSYEQYF. CDR3 coding DNA: TGTGCCTGGAGTCCGGACAGCTCCTACGAGCAGTACTTC.